A single sample gave rise to the 11 T cell receptor beta chains below, sequenced in a study of T cell responses to AZD1222 COVID-19 vaccine. Libraries were prepared by immunoSEQ multiplex PCR; TCRdb keeps only in-frame clonotypes and omits some of them. The table shows around 150,000 clones, with less than 95% occurring only once. The source material was peripheral blood, sampled on day 0 of AZD1222 vaccination. The source is an adult in good health.

The chain combines TRBV5-6 with TRBJ1-1, with D unclear. This CDR3 contains 14 residues. V gave up 1 base and J gave up 3 bases, with 10 bases separating them. Germline V gene lookup returns CDR1 SGHDT and CDR2 YYEEEE. The CDR3 nucleotides are TGTGCCAGCAGCTTGCCCACCCAGGACACTGAAGCTTTCTTT. As protein: CASSLPTQDTEAFF.

The chain links TRBV7-9 to TRBJ2-3, with TRBD2 identical over 13 bases. The V gene's germline CDR1 is SEHNR and CDR2 FQNEAQ (reference sequence). The CDR3 has 15 residues. V shed 5 bases, J shed 4 bases, and the junction held 3 bases outside the gene matches. The CDR3 reads CASSILAGGADTQYF. The CDR3 DNA follows: TGTGCCAGCAGCATACTAGCGGGAGGGGCAGATACGCAGTATTTT. Looking up the rest from reference TRBV7-9 and TRBJ2-3 gives the full variable domain: DTGVSQNPRHKITKRGQNVTFRCDPISEHNRLYWYRQTLGQGPEFLTYFQNEAQLEKSRLLSDRFSAERPKGSFSTLEIQRTEQGDSAMYLCASSILAGGADTQYFGPGTRLTVL.

This sequence joins TRBV14 and TRBJ2-7; D uncertain. The V end was cut by 1 base, the J end by 3 bases, with 10 bases between. Germline CDR1 SGHDN, CDR2 FVKESK. The CDR3 extends over 14 amino acids. CDR3 DNA: TGTGCCAGCAGCCAAGCAGGACGGAGCTACGAGCAGTACTTC. Translation: CASSQAGRSYEQYF. Full variable domain (remainder filled in from reference TRBV14 and TRBJ2-7): EAGVTQFPSHSVIEKGQTVTLRCDPISGHDNLYWYRRVMGKEIKFLLHFVKESKQDESGMPNNRFLAERTGGTYSTLKVQPAELEDSGVYFCASSQAGRSYEQYFGPGTRLTVT.

As concerns this clone: The identical CDR3 is also encoded by other nucleotide sequences in the sample. The genes are TRBV14 and TRBJ2-1; D gene uncertain. The germline V gene encodes CDR1 SGHDN and CDR2 FVKESK. The CDR3 extends over 14 amino acids. V was trimmed by 5 bases and J by 1 base, leaving 9 bases between them. CDR3 sequence reads: CASSLAGSYNEQFF. CDR3 DNA: TGTGCCAGCAGCTTGGCTGGTTCCTACAATGAGCAGTTCTTC.

The chain joins TRBV7-3 to TRBJ2-7; D is unresolved. V was cut by 0 bases and J by 7 bases, with 10 bases left in between. The CDR3 spans 13 residues. CDR1 is SGHTA and CDR2 is FQGTGA in the germline V gene. DNA for the CDR3: TGTGCCAGCAGCTTAACAGGTCAGAGTGAGCAGTACTTC. It is translated as CASSLTGQSEQYF.

The chain couples TRBV7-9 to TRBJ1-4; D is undetermined. The CDR3 extends over 13 amino acids. V was clipped by 2 bases and J by 8 bases, with 9 bases between them. Germline loops: CDR1 SEHNR, CDR2 FQNEAQ (reference sequence). The CDR3, as DNA: TGTGCCAGCAGCTTAAACATCGGAGAAAAACTGTTTTTT. Its protein product is CASSLNIGEKLFF.

The V call is TRBV7-9, the J call TRBJ1-1, with TRBD1 matching 11 bases. CDR3 length: 16 residues. Unmatched junction bases numbered 9, after V lost 5 bases and J lost 4 bases. Germline CDR1 and CDR2: SEHNR and FQNEAQ (reference sequence). The CDR3, as DNA: TGTGCCAGCAGCCCACCGGGACAGGGGGATGGCACTGAAGCTTTCTTT. It translates to CASSPPGQGDGTEAFF.

J is TRBJ1-1 and V is TRBV5-1; possible D gene TRBD1, 5 bases. This CDR3 has 15 amino acids. Trimming pared 1 base from V and 1 base from J, leaving 11 bases between. The germline gives CDR1 SGHRS, CDR2 YFSETQ. In DNA, the CDR3 is TGCGCCAGCAGCTTGAATCAGGGCCGGAACACTGAAGCTTTCTTT. This codes for CASSLNQGRNTEAFF.

V and J are TRBV5-4 and TRBJ2-7, with 8 bases fitting TRBD2. The CDR3 has 15 residues. Losses at the gene ends were 1 base for V and 2 bases for J; bases not matched to a gene: 5. Germline CDR1 and CDR2: SGHNT and YYREEE (reference sequence). The CDR3 loop is CASSLKRGSAYEQYF. The CDR3 DNA reads as TGTGCCAGCAGCTTGAAGCGGGGGTCAGCCTACGAGCAGTACTTC.

J is TRBJ1-1 and V is TRBV28, with 7 nucleotides matching TRBD1. The CDR3 has 15 amino acids. CDR1 MDHEN and CDR2 SYDVKM come from the germline V gene. The V and J ends lost 5 bases and 3 bases, in that order; junction bases with no gene match: 9. The CDR3 DNA reads TGTGCCAGCAGTCCCGCCTTGACAGGGTACACTGAAGCTTTCTTT. It encodes CASSPALTGYTEAFF.

CDR3 in amino acids: CASRPPGRAGYEQYF. The CDR3 nucleotides read TGTGCCAGCAGGCCACCCGGGCGGGCCGGCTACGAGCAGTACTTC. This rearrangement joins TRBV28 to TRBJ2-7; tentative D call: TRBD2 (5 bases). The CDR3 length is 15 residues. V was pared by 6 bases and J by 3 bases, with 18 bases between. In germline, CDR1 is MDHEN, CDR2 SYDVKM.